This T cell receptor (beta chain) appears in the sequencing data of a study of response to subunit inactivated influenza vaccine. In this sample, this clonotype turned up many times. Its matching antigen is unknown. This CDR3 comprises 14 residues. V shed 2 bases and J shed 10 bases, with 13 bases lying between them. Germline CDR1 SGHNT, CDR2 YYREEE (reference sequence). From the RT-PCR reads, TCRdb called clonotypes with MiXCR, one entry per CDR3 protein. Here the sample spans about 500,000 distinct CDR3 sequences, about 17% being singletons. Study-wide results and caveats: The study's authors posited that every seasonal influenza vaccination enlists few new T cells.

The chain couples TRBV5-4 to TRBJ1-6; D unclear. The TCR comes from a man between 50 and 75 years old who received an inactivated influenza vaccine. Sequencing used CD4+ T cells sorted from PBMCs, obtained around 25 months after vaccination. The CDR3 DNA is TGTGCCAGCAGCTTCGGACTAAAAGGATCACCCCTCCACTTT. Translation: CASSFGLKGSPLHF.